Listed below are T cell receptor beta chains from one sample, sequenced in a study of human T cells and chemical hapten exposure. From the RACE reads, TCRdb called clonotypes with MiXCR, one entry per CDR3 protein. The sample lists under 200,000 distinct CDR3 sequences, about a quarter occurring once. This specimen consisted of whole blood, obtained in connection with sensitization to the hapten diphenylcyclopropenone (DPC). These TCRs come from a woman aged 18-29 years with alopecia areata. Some clones in this sample may be carry-over from other donors' samples. The CDR3 runs from the conserved cysteine through the conserved F or W. The D gene is left open where the match is weak. Size tells how often a clone was seen (once, few, many) or the class of an expanded clone, and some rows leave it out.

>NA|NA|TRBV20-1|TRBJ1-3
CSARAPLRGLGNTIYF
TGCAGTGCTAGGGCCCCCCTTCGGGGGCTTGGAAACACCATATATTTT
>few|NA|TRBV29-1|TRBJ1-2
CSASGYYGYTF
TGCAGCGCATCAGGGTACTATGGCTACACCTTC
>few|NA|TRBV4-1|TRBJ2-7
CASSQVGRARGDEQYF
TGCGCCAGCAGCCAAGTGGGCAGGGCGAGGGGGGACGAGCAGTACTTC
>NA|TRBD2|TRBV12-3/TRBV12-4|TRBJ2-7
CASSRTSGRFHEQYF
TGTGCCAGCAGTCGGACTAGCGGGAGGTTCCACGAGCAGTACTTC
>NA|NA|TRBV11-2|TRBJ1-5
CASSLQTNQPQHF
TGTGCCAGCAGCTTACAGACAAATCAGCCCCAGCATTTT
>NA|NA|TRBV6-2/TRBV6-3|TRBJ2-7
CASDRAGAYEQYF
TGTGCCAGCGACCGGGCCGGGGCCTACGAGCAGTACTTC
>NA|NA|TRBV6-5|TRBJ1-1
CASHGAFNTEAFF
TGTGCCAGCCACGGAGCTTTTAACACTGAAGCTTTCTTT
>many|NA|TRBV14|TRBJ2-1
CASSQARRNLYNEQFF
TGTGCCAGCAGCCAAGCAAGACGGAACCTATACAATGAGCAGTTCTTC
>NA|NA|TRBV5-1|TRBJ1-4
CASSLGNEKLFF
TGCGCCAGCAGCTTGGGGAATGAAAAACTGTTTTTT
>NA|NA|TRBV4-1|TRBJ1-2
CASSQGGVPGYGYTF
TGCGCCAGCAGCCAGGGGGGGGTTCCGGGCTATGGCTACACCTTC
>NA|NA|TRBV20-1|TRBJ2-1
CSARVPAGSEQFF
TGCAGTGCTAGAGTCCCAGCCGGGTCCGAGCAGTTCTTC
>many|NA|TRBV29-1|TRBJ2-3
CSVGSPDTQYF
TGCAGCGTTGGCAGTCCAGATACGCAGTATTTT
>few|TRBD2|TRBV7-2|TRBJ2-1
CASSPTSGSYNEQFF
TGTGCCAGCAGCCCGACTAGCGGCTCCTACAATGAGCAGTTCTTC
>NA|NA|TRBV6-6|TRBJ1-2
CASSYEEPRDGYTF
TGTGCCAGCAGTTACGAGGAGCCAAGGGATGGCTACACCTTC
>few|TRBD2|TRBV4-1|TRBJ2-7
CASSQVAGGSSYEQYF
TGCGCCAGCAGCCAGGTAGCGGGGGGAAGCTCCTACGAGCAGTACTTC
>few|TRBD2|TRBV29-1|TRBJ2-5
CSVRTSGFEIQYF
TGCAGCGTTAGGACTAGCGGGTTCGAAATCCAGTACTTC
>many|NA|TRBV7-9|TRBJ1-6
CASSPGRGHNSPLHF
TGTGCCAGCAGCCCAGGGAGAGGGCATAATTCACCCCTCCACTTT
>NA|NA|TRBV4-1|TRBJ2-7
CASSQYDGSYEQYF
TGCGCCAGCAGCCAATACGACGGGTCCTACGAGCAGTACTTC
>NA|NA|TRBV20-1|TRBJ1-4
CSAKTVATNEKLFF
TGCAGTGCAAAGACGGTTGCAACTAATGAAAAACTGTTTTTT
>NA|TRBD1|TRBV29-1|TRBJ1-4
CSVMGQGNEKLFF
TGCAGCGTGATGGGACAGGGGAATGAAAAACTGTTTTTT
>few|TRBD1|TRBV4-1|TRBJ2-1
CASSQGGTTGQGVDEQFF
TGCGCCAGCAGCCAGGGGGGGACTACTGGACAGGGGGTGGATGAGCAGTTCTTC
>NA|NA|TRBV11-2|TRBJ2-5
CASSLSGRTIVQETQYF
TGTGCCAGCAGCTTAAGCGGCAGGACTATAGTTCAAGAGACCCAGTACTTC
>few|TRBD2|TRBV7-9|TRBJ2-3
CASSPRTTRETDTQYF
TGTGCCAGCAGCCCGCGGACAACGCGGGAGACAGATACGCAGTATTTT
>NA|NA|TRBV6-2/TRBV6-3|TRBJ2-7
CASSTMSTRDYEQYF
TGTGCCAGCAGTACTATGTCGACCCGGGACTACGAGCAGTACTTC
>NA|NA|TRBV4-1|TRBJ2-5
CASSQLVGLKTQYF
TGCGCCAGCAGCCAACTTGTAGGCCTGAAGACCCAGTACTTC
>NA|NA|TRBV4-2|TRBJ2-7
CASSQKVAGAHEQYF
TGTGCCAGCAGCCAGAAGGTTGCAGGGGCCCACGAGCAGTACTTC
>few|NA|TRBV9|TRBJ2-3
CASSEGRRPSTDTQYF
TGTGCCAGCAGCGAGGGGCGGCGTCCTTCCACAGATACGCAGTATTTT
>few|TRBD2|TRBV20-1|TRBJ2-3
CSAYRLAGVVDTQYF
TGCAGTGCCTACAGACTAGCGGGGGTGGTAGATACGCAGTATTTT
>few|TRBD2|TRBV4-1|TRBJ2-7
CASSSLAGVEQYF
TGCGCCAGCAGCTCTCTAGCGGGAGTCGAGCAGTACTTC
>NA|NA|TRBV4-2|TRBJ1-4
CASSQDQGAQGPKKLFF
TGTGCCAGCAGCCAAGATCAGGGAGCACAGGGCCCGAAAAAACTGTTTTTT
>NA|NA|TRBV29-1|TRBJ2-4
CSAGGETGIKNIQYF
TGCAGCGCTGGAGGGGAGACAGGGATCAAAAACATTCAGTACTTC
>NA|NA|TRBV12-3/TRBV12-4|TRBJ1-1
CASSNGTEAFF
TGTGCCAGCAGTAATGGCACTGAAGCTTTCTTT
>NA|NA|TRBV6-2/TRBV6-3|TRBJ1-2
CASSYSRPELYGYTF
TGTGCCAGCAGTTACAGCCGACCAGAACTCTATGGCTACACCTTC
>few|NA|TRBV7-2|TRBJ2-2
CASSQDGTITGELFF
TGTGCCAGCAGCCAAGATGGCACTATCACCGGGGAGCTGTTTTTT
>NA|NA|TRBV6-5|TRBJ2-3
CASRRVSEPDTQYF
TGTGCCAGCAGACGGGTGAGTGAGCCAGATACGCAGTATTTT
>many|TRBD1|TRBV25-1|TRBJ2-7
CASSEGQSYEQYF
TGTGCCAGCAGTGAGGGACAGTCCTACGAGCAGTACTTC
>NA|TRBD2|TRBV20-1|TRBJ2-7
CSAARGGDSYEQYF
TGCAGTGCCGCTCGGGGGGGCGATAGCTACGAGCAGTACTTC
>few|NA|TRBV29-1|TRBJ1-1
CSVDETMNTEAFF
TGCAGCGTTGATGAGACCATGAACACTGAAGCTTTCTTT
>few|NA|TRBV25-1|TRBJ2-3
CASSVAAAADTQYF
TGTGCCAGCAGTGTGGCCGCGGCAGCTGATACGCAGTATTTT
>few|NA|TRBV3-1|TRBJ2-7
CASLSQGISYEQYF
TGTGCCAGCCTCTCCCAGGGAATCAGCTACGAGCAGTACTTC
>few|NA|TRBV12-3/TRBV12-4|TRBJ2-2
CASSLQGHTGELFF
TGTGCCAGCAGTTTACAGGGACACACCGGGGAGCTGTTTTTT
>few|NA|TRBV7-2|TRBJ2-7
CASSLAAPYEQYF
TGTGCCAGCAGCTTAGCCGCGCCCTACGAGCAGTACTTC
>NA|TRBD1|TRBV30|TRBJ1-5
CARSRYGTGSQPQHF
TGTGCCCGGAGCCGATACGGGACAGGGAGTCAGCCCCAGCATTTT
>NA|NA|TRBV10-3|TRBJ2-5
CAISEVSQETQYF
TGTGCCATCAGTGAGGTCAGCCAAGAGACCCAGTACTTC
>few|TRBD1|TRBV4-2|TRBJ1-2
CASSRGTGDDYTF
TGTGCCAGCAGCCGCGGGACAGGAGATGACTACACCTTC
>NA|TRBD1|TRBV15|TRBJ2-3
CATSRGRQGTGRTDTQYF
TGTGCCACCAGCAGAGGCCGACAGGGGACAGGGAGGACAGATACGCAGTATTTT
>NA|TRBD2|TRBV4-3|TRBJ2-1
CASSFSGGAFNEQFF
TGCGCCAGCAGTTTCAGCGGGGGGGCCTTTAATGAGCAGTTCTTC
>few|NA|TRBV4-1|TRBJ2-7
CASSQDVDGYEQYF
TGCGCCAGCAGCCAAGATGTAGACGGATACGAGCAGTACTTC
>few|TRBD2|TRBV4-1|TRBJ2-5
CASSQEAGAQYF
TGCGCCAGCAGCCAAGAGGCGGGGGCCCAGTACTTC
>NA|TRBD2|TRBV20-1|TRBJ2-5
CSARDTSGGSETQYF
TGCAGTGCCCGGGATACTAGCGGGGGATCGGAGACCCAATACTTC
>NA|NA|TRBV7-2|TRBJ2-2
CASSRSGVAGELFF
TGTGCCAGCAGCCGGTCAGGGGTCGCCGGGGAGCTGTTTTTT
>few|NA|TRBV20-1|TRBJ2-2
CSAREGGVNTGELFF
TGCAGTGCTAGAGAAGGCGGGGTAAACACCGGGGAGCTGTTTTTT
>NA|NA|TRBV20-1|TRBJ1-1
CSAREDWNTEAFF
TGCAGTGCTAGAGAGGACTGGAACACTGAAGCTTTCTTT
>NA|NA|TRBV20-1|TRBJ2-1
CSARDGSWNEQFF
TGCAGTGCTAGAGATGGGTCGTGGAATGAGCAGTTCTTC
>few|NA|TRBV9|TRBJ2-3
CASSGGSSTDTQYF
TGTGCCAGCAGCGGGGGGTCTAGCACAGATACGCAGTATTTT
>NA|NA|TRBV7-2|TRBJ2-3
CASSRMLVATDTQYF
TGTGCCAGCAGCCGGATGTTGGTAGCTACAGATACGCAGTATTTT
>NA|NA|TRBV6-6|TRBJ2-1
CATTNGGSYNEQFF
TGTGCCACGACGAATGGGGGATCCTACAATGAGCAGTTCTTC
>NA|TRBD2|TRBV20-1|TRBJ2-1
CSAREPGGSYNEQFF
TGCAGTGCTAGAGAACCGGGAGGTTCCTACAATGAGCAGTTCTTC
>few|TRBD2|TRBV29-1|TRBJ2-2
CSGGLSGTGELFF
TGCAGCGGGGGACTATCGGGCACCGGGGAGCTGTTTTTT